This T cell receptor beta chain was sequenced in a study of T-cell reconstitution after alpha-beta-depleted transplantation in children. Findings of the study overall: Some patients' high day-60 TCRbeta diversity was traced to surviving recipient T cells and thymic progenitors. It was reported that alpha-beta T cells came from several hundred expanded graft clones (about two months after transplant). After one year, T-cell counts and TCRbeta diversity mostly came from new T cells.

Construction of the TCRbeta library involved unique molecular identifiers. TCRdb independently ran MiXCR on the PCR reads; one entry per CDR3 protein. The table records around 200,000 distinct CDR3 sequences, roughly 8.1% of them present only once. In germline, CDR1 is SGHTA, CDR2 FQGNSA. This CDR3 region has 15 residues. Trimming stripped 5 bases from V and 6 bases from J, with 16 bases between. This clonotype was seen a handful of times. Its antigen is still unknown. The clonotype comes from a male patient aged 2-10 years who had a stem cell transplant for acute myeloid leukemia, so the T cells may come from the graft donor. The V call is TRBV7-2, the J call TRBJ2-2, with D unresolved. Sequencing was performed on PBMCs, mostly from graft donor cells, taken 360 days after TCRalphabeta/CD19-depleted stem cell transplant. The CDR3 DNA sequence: TGTGCCAGCAGCCCATGGGATCTCGGACCCGGGGAGCTGTTTTTT. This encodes CASSPWDLGPGELFF.